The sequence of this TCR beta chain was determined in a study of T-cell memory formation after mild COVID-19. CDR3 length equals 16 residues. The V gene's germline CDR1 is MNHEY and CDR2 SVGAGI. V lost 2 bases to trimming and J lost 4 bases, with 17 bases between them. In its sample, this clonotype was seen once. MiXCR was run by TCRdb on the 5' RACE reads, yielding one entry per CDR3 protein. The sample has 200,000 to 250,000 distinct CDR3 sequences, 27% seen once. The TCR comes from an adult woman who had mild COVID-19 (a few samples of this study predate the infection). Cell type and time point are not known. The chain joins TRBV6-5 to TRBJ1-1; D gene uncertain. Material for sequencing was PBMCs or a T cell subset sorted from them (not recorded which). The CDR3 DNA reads TGTGCCAGCAGTTACAAAACCCCGACCCGGAGCACTGAAGCTTTCTTT. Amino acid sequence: CASSYKTPTRSTEAFF.